These 24 T cell receptor beta chains came from one sample sequenced in a study of blood T cell repertoires in COVID-19. Method: immunoSEQ multiplex PCR; TCRdb's copy keeps in-frame clones and lacks some. This table holds under 300,000 clones, approximately 88% found once. Source material: peripheral blood. The source is a human donor with COVID-19, enrolled during active disease. The donor label of this sample is uncertain.

The rearrangement links TRBV5-4 to TRBJ1-1; possibly TRBD1 for D (6 bases). The CDR3 is 14 residues long. Trimming stripped 4 bases from V and 3 bases from J, with 13 bases between. CDR1 and CDR2 (germline): SGHNT, YYREEE (reference sequence). The CDR3 loop reads CASSLGDTYTEAFF. CDR3 DNA sequence: TGTGCCAGCAGCCTGGGGGACACTTACACTGAAGCTTTCTTT.

This chain uses TRBV27 with TRBJ2-2; TRBD2 matches 8 bases. Losses at the gene ends were 11 bases for V and 2 bases for J; bases not matched to a gene: 13. CDR1 and CDR2 from the germline V gene are MNHEY and SMNVEV (reference sequence). This CDR3 region has 16 residues. CDR3 coding DNA: TGTGCCTCCAGACCCCATAGCGGGACTAACACCGGGGAGCTGTTTTTT. Translating gives CASRPHSGTNTGELFF.

V usage is TRBV6-5 and J usage is TRBJ1-1, with TRBD1 identical over 8 bases. This CDR3 contains 13 residues. Trimming took 6 bases from V and 8 from J; bases not matched to a gene: 8. CDR1 is MNHEY, CDR2 SVGAGI, per germline. The CDR3 loop is CASRPPDRVEAFF. As DNA, the CDR3 is TGTGCCAGCAGGCCCCCGGACAGGGTGGAAGCTTTCTTT.

The rearrangement uses TRBV2 and TRBJ1-5, with 8 nucleotides matching TRBD1. The CDR3 spans 15 residues. Germline loops: CDR1 SNHLY, CDR2 FYNNEI. J was trimmed by 0 bases and V by 7 bases; bases with no gene match: 5. CDR3 sequence reads: CASTGQVYSNQPQHF. In DNA, the CDR3 is TGTGCCAGCACGGGACAGGTTTATAGCAATCAGCCCCAGCATTTT. The whole variable domain, filled in from reference TRBV2 and TRBJ1-5, reads EPEVTQTPSHQVTQMGQEVILRCVPISNHLYFYWYRQILGQKVEFLVSFYNNEISEKSEIFDDQFSVERPDGSNFTLKIRSTKLEDSAMYFCASTGQVYSNQPQHFGDGTRLSIL.

V gene TRBV7-3 combines with J gene TRBJ1-3; 7 bases line up with TRBD1. The CDR3 covers 12 residues. The germline V gene has CDR1 SGHTA and CDR2 FQGTGA. V shed 1 base and J 11 bases; nucleotides not matched to a gene: 2. The CDR3 DNA follows: TGTGCCAGCAGCTTAAATCAGGGGGCCATATATTTT. This translates into CASSLNQGAIYF.

Concerning this clone: One end of the junction is discordant with germline, which a read error may explain. This chain uses TRBV4-1 with TRBJ2-5; 8 bases agree with TRBD1. The CDR3 contains 15 residues. Germline lookup yields CDR1 MGHRA and CDR2 YSYEKL. The CDR3 reads CAGSRIGQGQETQYF. The CDR3, as DNA: TGCGCCGGCAGCCGAATAGGACAGGGCCAAGAGACCCAGTACTTC.

This chain connects TRBV10-1 to TRBJ2-3; possible D gene TRBD2, 6 bases. This CDR3 comprises 12 residues. Germline V gene sequence: CDR1 WNHNN, CDR2 SYGVQD (reference sequence). V was cut by 8 bases and J by 0 bases, with 6 bases left in between. The CDR3 loop reads CASGRSTDTQYF. CDR3 coding DNA: TGCGCCAGCGGGAGGAGCACAGATACGCAGTATTTT.

The V call is TRBV5-1, the J call TRBJ2-3; 13 nucleotides match TRBD2. CDR1 is SGHRS and CDR2 is YFSETQ in the germline V gene. The CDR3 extends over 20 amino acids. The J segment lost 4 bases and the V segment lost 3 bases, leaving 17 bases of the junction unmatched. The CDR3: CASSSEPTAGLAGAPDTQYF. In DNA form, the CDR3 reads TGCGCCAGCAGCTCTGAACCGACGGCTGGACTAGCGGGAGCCCCAGATACGCAGTATTTT.

The V call is TRBV30, the J call TRBJ2-7; D is perhaps TRBD2 (6 bases). The germline V gene has CDR1 GTSNPN and CDR2 SVGIG (reference sequence). The CDR3 is 15 amino acids. Deletions cut 0 bases from V and 5 bases from J, with 17 bases between. In nucleotides, the CDR3 is TGTGCCTGGAGTGTGATTAGCGGTTCTATGCACGAGCAGTACTTC. This encodes CAWSVISGSMHEQYF. The full variable domain, with the rest looked up from reference TRBV30 and TRBJ2-7, is SQTIHQWPATLVQPVGSPLSLECTVEGTSNPNLYWYRQAAGRGLQLLFYSVGIGQISSEVPQNLSASRPQDRQFILSSKKLLLSDSGFYLCAWSVISGSMHEQYFGPGTRLTVT.

The V gene is TRBV6-1, the J gene TRBJ1-6; D might be TRBD1 (5 bases). The CDR3 length is 14 residues. The germline V gene encodes CDR1 MNHNS and CDR2 SASEGT. Trimming stripped 2 bases from V and 9 bases from J, with 11 bases between. CDR3 DNA: TGTGCCAGCAGTGAAACCAGGGCTTTTTCACCCCTCCACTTT. Translation: CASSETRAFSPLHF.

The V and J genes are TRBV5-1 and TRBJ2-5; D is unresolved. V was shortened by 0 bases and J by 2 bases, with 8 bases between the two germline ends. CDR1 and CDR2 from the germline V gene are SGHRS and YFSETQ. The CDR3 contains 14 residues. CDR3: CASSLARKQETQYF. In DNA, the CDR3 is TGCGCCAGCAGCTTGGCCAGGAAACAAGAGACCCAGTACTTC.

The V gene is TRBV5-1, the J gene TRBJ2-7; 10 positions agree with TRBD2. V shed 3 bases and J 3 bases; nucleotides not matched to a gene: 21. The V gene's germline CDR1 is SGHRS and CDR2 YFSETQ. The CDR3 sequence is 20 residues long. The CDR3 spells CASSSSPRLAGDHLDYEQYF. CDR3 nucleotide sequence: TGCGCCAGCAGCTCCTCCCCCCGTCTAGCGGGAGACCACTTAGACTACGAGCAGTACTTC.

The genes are TRBV18 and TRBJ2-5; TRBD1 agrees at 7 bases. V trimming: 2 bases; J trimming: 3 bases; junction bases outside the gene matches: 6. CDR1 and CDR2 (germline): KGHSH, LQKENI. CDR3 length: 15 amino acids. CDR3: CASSPTIQGKETQYF. The CDR3 bases are TGTGCCAGCTCACCAACGATACAGGGGAAAGAGACCCAGTACTTC.

The V and J genes are TRBV7-8 and TRBJ1-6; 7 nucleotides agree with TRBD1. V was pared by 5 bases and J by 4 bases, with 17 bases of the junction left unmatched. This CDR3 has 19 amino acids. Germline lookup yields CDR1 SGHVS and CDR2 FQNEAQ. CDR3 bases: TGTGCCAGCAGCCTTACGCTACAGGGGCGCTTAAATTATAATTCACCCCTCCACTTT. Amino acids: CASSLTLQGRLNYNSPLHF.

In its sample, this clone was seen once. This sequence joins TRBV10-1 and TRBJ2-1, with a possible D match to TRBD2 (7 bases). The V gene's germline CDR1 is WNHNN and CDR2 SYGVQD (reference sequence). CDR3 length equals 15 residues. V was pared by 3 bases and J by 5 bases, with 14 bases between. The CDR3 DNA is TGCGCCAGCAGTGACCCGGGGGGCCAAAACAATGAGCAGTTCTTC. It is translated as CASSDPGGQNNEQFF.

The V gene is TRBV27, the J gene TRBJ1-2, with D perhaps matching TRBD1 (5 bases). Germline assignment: CDR1 MNHEY and CDR2 SMNVEV (reference sequence). Trimming shortened V by 4 bases and J by 5 bases, and 14 bases separated the two germline ends. The CDR3 sequence is 14 residues long. The CDR3 reads CASSSQGGRYGYTF. CDR3 DNA: TGTGCCAGCAGTTCCCAGGGAGGGCGGTATGGCTACACCTTC.

The gene calls are TRBV7-9 and TRBJ2-1, with a possible D match to TRBD2 (6 bases). The CDR3 is made up of 12 amino acids. Germline V lookup: CDR1 SEHNR, CDR2 FQNEAQ (reference sequence). The germline V and J ends were trimmed by 5 bases and 12 bases, with 14 bases remaining between them. The CDR3 is CASSRLGERQFF. The CDR3, as DNA: TGTGCCAGCAGCCGACTAGGAGAAAGGCAGTTCTTC.

A single count supports this clone. This chain connects TRBV9 to TRBJ1-1, with D maybe TRBD1 (6 bases). V was pared by 3 bases and J by 1 base, with 16 bases between. This CDR3 comprises 16 residues. In germline, CDR1 is SGDLS, CDR2 YYNGEE. The CDR3 region is CASSAGPGQQNTEAFF. The DNA for the CDR3 is TGTGCCAGCAGCGCCGGACCTGGACAGCAGAACACTGAAGCTTTCTTT.

V gene TRBV4-1 combines with J gene TRBJ1-4, with D maybe TRBD1 (6 bases). CDR1 and CDR2 (germline): MGHRA, YSYEKL. The V gene lost 1 base and the J gene lost 4 bases, with 10 bases spanning the gap. This CDR3 has 15 residues. The CDR3 bases are TGCGCCAGCAGCCAAGGGACAGCGAATAATGAAAAACTGTTTTTT. Encoded protein: CASSQGTANNEKLFF.

The chain couples TRBV5-1 to TRBJ2-7; 14 bases are a match to TRBD2. J gave up 5 bases and V 3 bases, and 13 bases lay outside the gene matches. The V gene's germline CDR1 is SGHRS and CDR2 YFSETQ. The CDR3 has 18 residues. The CDR3 bases are TGCGCCAGCAGCTGGGCCGGACTAGCGGGAGGTGCCGGGGACGAGCAGTACTTC. As protein: CASSWAGLAGGAGDEQYF.

The chain employs TRBV2 and TRBJ1-6; a weak D match, TRBD1 (5 bases). V was trimmed by 5 bases and J by 7 bases, leaving 18 bases between them. The CDR3 sequence is 16 residues long. Germline values: CDR1 SNHLY, CDR2 FYNNEI. The CDR3 region has the DNA TGTGCCAGCAGTCGCACTCAGGGTCTGGCCAATTCACCCCTCCACTTT. This translates into CASSRTQGLANSPLHF.

This clone has just one count. The V gene is TRBV5-1, the J gene TRBJ1-2; possibly TRBD1 for D (6 bases). V lost 4 bases and J lost 7, with 23 bases in between. The V gene's germline CDR1 is SGHRS and CDR2 YFSETQ. The CDR3 sequence is 16 residues long. In nucleotides, the CDR3 is TGCGCCAGCAGCCCCTCCCTGAGGGGGACGGGACCTGGCTACACCTTC. Translation: CASSPSLRGTGPGYTF. Full variable domain (rest looked up from reference TRBV5-1 and TRBJ1-2): KAGVTQTPRYLIKTRGQQVTLSCSPISGHRSVSWYQQTPGQGLQFLFEYFSETQRNKGNFPGRFSGRQFSNSRSEMNVSTLELGDSALYLCASSPSLRGTGPGYTFGSGTRLTVV.

V gene TRBV6-5 combines with J gene TRBJ1-1; D is uncertain. The CDR3 loop spans 13 amino acids. Germline values: CDR1 MNHEY, CDR2 SVGAGI. Deletions cut 4 bases from V and 0 bases from J, with 6 bases between. Written as DNA, the CDR3 is TGTGCCAGCAGTTTCCAGGTGAACACTGAAGCTTTCTTT. Encoded protein: CASSFQVNTEAFF.

This sequence joins TRBV10-3 and TRBJ1-3; D call uncertain. This CDR3 has 15 amino acids. Germline V gene data show CDR1 as ENHRY and CDR2 as SYGVKD. The V end lost 3 bases, the J end lost 1 base, and 10 bases lay between the germline ends. CDR3: CAISDNTQSGNTIYF. The CDR3 bases are TGTGCCATCAGTGACAACACGCAATCTGGAAACACCATATATTTT.